The clone carrying this T cell receptor beta chain was seen many times. The target antigen is unknown. This beta chain lies outside the target of a library built for alpha chains; its clone size means little. This specimen belongs to a study of spatial heterogeneity in lung cancer. Study-level background: The correlation between TCR transcript counts in tumor regions and a T cell module score from matched bulk RNA-seq was strong.

Points from the study as a whole: Intratumoral expanded alpha and beta TCR counts were found to track tumor mutation counts.

Unique molecular identifiers tagged every individual TCR cDNA molecule. One entry per CDR3 protein results from TCRdb running MiXCR on the 5' RACE reads. The sample comprises roughly 2,900 distinct CDR3 sequences, roughly 5% of which are singletons, and about 20% rests with the top ten. Time point described: sample taken at primary tumor resection. Patients with untreated early-stage non-small cell lung cancer, numbering more than 55, were the donors. Researchers sequenced whole RNA taken from tumor, nontumor lung or frozen PBMC without sorting. The material sequenced was lung tumor tissue, taken at surgery. This clonotype was obtained from a male donor with early-stage non-small cell lung cancer.

The CDR3 loop reads CASSLGVFQVPTDTQYF. DNA of the CDR3: TGTGCCAGCAGCTTAGGGGTCTTCCAGGTACCCACAGATACGCAGTATTTT. The chain employs TRBV7-9 and TRBJ2-3, with D hard to call. The CDR3 is 17 residues long. Trimming removed 1 base at V and 2 bases at J, with 16 bases between. Germline V gives CDR1 SEHNR, CDR2 FQNEAQ (reference sequence).